This T cell receptor beta chain was identified in a study of T cells in localized non-small cell lung cancer. About this clone itself: The target antigen is unknown.

The study, taken as a whole, reports: T cell clonality was highest in uninvolved adjacent lung, above tumor. In adjacent lung, a median approximately 60 of the top 100 tumor clones were found.

Some clones are missing from TCRdb's copy, which holds only in-frame ones; the method was immunoSEQ multiplex PCR. In the table there are 53,000 or so clones, about 89% of which are singletons. This CDR3 region has 12 residues. Germline V lookup: CDR1 SEHNR, CDR2 FQNEAQ (reference sequence). V gave up 1 base and J gave up 4 bases, with 4 bases separating them. This chain links TRBV7-9 with TRBJ1-1; no clear D gene. Sequences were derived from peripheral blood, sampled before any cancer treatment. The clonotype originates from a man aged 40 to 69 with stage I lung adenocarcinoma. The CDR3: CASSLGSTEAFF. The CDR3, as DNA: TGTGCCAGCAGCTTAGGGAGCACTGAAGCTTTCTTT.